Shown below are 18 T cell receptor beta chains from a single sample sequenced in a study of blood T cell repertoires in COVID-19. The data were produced by immunoSEQ multiplex PCR, yet TCRdb's version contains in-frame clones alone and is incomplete. The sample yields 150,000 to 200,000 clones, less than 90% seen once. The sequenced material came from peripheral blood. These receptors were obtained from a woman in her seventies with COVID-19, enrolled during active disease.

The chain is built from TRBV20-1 and TRBJ2-7, with D unclear. The CDR3 runs to 11 residues. V was shortened by 7 bases and J by 4 bases, with 11 bases between the two germline ends. Germline V gene lookup returns CDR1 DFQATT and CDR2 SNEGSKA (reference sequence). CDR3 DNA sequence: TGCAGTGGGAGATTCGGTTACGAGCAGTACTTC. Its protein product is CSGRFGYEQYF.

The chain employs TRBV5-4 and TRBJ2-1; 10 nucleotides line up with TRBD1. Looked up from germline, CDR1 is SGHNT and CDR2 is YYREEE (reference sequence). This CDR3 is 17 amino acids long. The V and J ends lost 0 bases and 1 base, in that order; junction bases with no gene match: 4. As DNA, the CDR3 is TGTGCCAGCAGCTTGGGACAGGGGGCTGTGTCCTACAATGAGCAGTTCTTC. Its protein product is CASSLGQGAVSYNEQFF.

This clone was detected a few times. V usage is TRBV9 and J usage is TRBJ2-3; TRBD2 agrees at 9 bases. Germline assignment: CDR1 SGDLS and CDR2 YYNGEE. V shed 2 bases and J 6 bases; nucleotides not matched to a gene: 7. This CDR3 is 15 amino acids long. CDR3: CASSVSGRSTDTQYF. The CDR3 bases are TGTGCCAGCAGCGTTAGCGGGAGAAGTACGGATACGCAGTATTTT. Supplemented by reference TRBV9 and TRBJ2-3, the full variable domain reads DSGVTQTPKHLITATGQRVTLRCSPRSGDLSVYWYQQSLDQGLQFLIQYYNGEERAKGNILERFSAQQFPDLHSELNLSSLELGDSALYFCASSVSGRSTDTQYFGPGTRLTVL.

V gene TRBV7-2 combines with J gene TRBJ1-1; no reliable D call. Germline V lookup: CDR1 SGHTA, CDR2 FQGNSA. This CDR3 has 12 residues. V lost 2 bases, J lost 7 bases, and 8 bases lay in between. The CDR3 here is CASSLIGGEAFF. In nucleotides, the CDR3 is TGTGCCAGCAGCTTAATCGGCGGTGAAGCTTTCTTT.

The chain links TRBV27 to TRBJ1-2; D is uncertain. Germline assignment: CDR1 MNHEY and CDR2 SMNVEV (reference sequence). CDR3 length: 13 residues. Trimming cost V 5 bases and J 1 base, with 8 bases left between them. The CDR3 region is CASSQSYNYGYTF. The CDR3 DNA reads as TGTGCCAGCAGTCAAAGCTATAACTATGGCTACACCTTC.

This chain uses TRBV13 with TRBJ1-3, with 7 bases identical to TRBD1. With V trimmed by 5 bases and J by 4 bases, 8 bases remained unmatched. The CDR3 extends over 15 amino acids. CDR1 is PRHDT and CDR2 is FYEKMQ in the germline V gene (reference sequence). The DNA for the CDR3 is TGTGCCAGCAGCACCGGCGACAGGGTAGGAAACACCATATATTTT. Its protein is CASSTGDRVGNTIYF.

V gene TRBV24-1 combines with J gene TRBJ1-2; D uncertain. The ends were cut back, 2 bases at V and 8 bases at J, with 11 bases in the middle. Germline lookup yields CDR1 KGHDR and CDR2 SFDVKD. The CDR3 length is 13 residues. CDR3 DNA: TGTGCCACCAGTGATTCTGTTCCTGGCGGCTACACCTTC. Translation gives CATSDSVPGGYTF.

This clone appeared once. This chain joins TRBV7-3 and TRBJ2-6; no reliable D call. Trimming removed 5 bases from V and 0 bases from J, with 8 bases in between. Per the germline V gene, CDR1 is SGHTA and CDR2 is FQGTGA. This CDR3 spans 15 amino acids. The CDR3 here is CASSRASSGANVLTF. In DNA, the CDR3 is TGTGCCAGCAGCCGAGCCTCCTCTGGGGCCAACGTCCTGACTTTC.

The gene calls are TRBV28 and TRBJ1-2; no definite D call. The V end was cut by 11 bases, the J end by 4 bases, with 14 bases between. Per the germline V gene, CDR1 is MDHEN and CDR2 is SYDVKM. The CDR3 contains 12 residues. For the CDR3, the DNA is TGTGCCGTAAACCCGGGATTCTATGGCTACACCTTC. Translated, it gives CAVNPGFYGYTF.

This chain links TRBV2 with TRBJ2-3, with 10 bases matching TRBD1. CDR3 length equals 15 residues. J lost 4 bases, V lost 5 bases, and 6 bases had no gene match. The germline V gene encodes CDR1 SNHLY and CDR2 FYNNEI. In nucleotides, the CDR3 is TGTGCCAGCAGTTTGGACAGGGGGAAGGCAGATACGCAGTATTTT. Translated, it gives CASSLDRGKADTQYF.

The chain carries TRBV6-6 and TRBJ2-3, with 9 bases identical to TRBD1. There are 16 residues in the CDR3. V was pared by 2 bases and J by 4 bases, with 7 bases of the junction left unmatched. Germline loops: CDR1 MNHNY, CDR2 SVGAGI (reference sequence). The chain's CDR3 is CASSYRKQGAADTQYF. CDR3 nucleotide sequence: TGTGCCAGCAGTTACCGGAAACAGGGGGCCGCAGATACGCAGTATTTT.

This clone appeared a few times. V and J are TRBV28 and TRBJ2-1; 7 positions agree with TRBD2. Trimming removed 2 bases from V and 4 bases from J; junction bases left unmatched: 20. The CDR3 runs to 20 residues. CDR1 and CDR2 (germline): MDHEN, SYDVKM. CDR3 amino acids: CASSLIHSVGGVVWYNEQFF. For the CDR3, the DNA is TGTGCCAGCAGTTTAATCCATAGTGTGGGAGGGGTGGTGTGGTACAATGAGCAGTTCTTC.

The CDR3 loop reads CASRYRGLINSPLHF. The CDR3 DNA sequence: TGTGCCAGCAGGTACAGGGGGCTTATTAATTCACCCCTCCACTTT. The genes are TRBV27 and TRBJ1-6; 9 positions agree with TRBD1. Germline CDR1 is MNHEY and CDR2 is SMNVEV (reference sequence). This CDR3 has 15 residues. V shed 6 bases and J 6 bases; nucleotides not matched to a gene: 6.

This clone appeared a single time. CDR3 in DNA: TGTGCCAGCAGCCCCCGGGGGGCGGGTAACACTGAAGCTTTCTTT. Translated, it gives CASSPRGAGNTEAFF. This rearrangement joins TRBV3-1 (or the pseudogene TRBV3-2) to TRBJ1-1, with D possibly TRBD1 on 6 matching bases. Looked up from germline, CDR1 is LGHDT and CDR2 is YNNKEL (reference sequence). This CDR3 region has 15 residues. Trimming removed 4 bases from V and 2 bases from J, with 14 bases in between.

This clone has just a few counts. This sequence joins TRBV28 and TRBJ1-5; 10 positions agree with TRBD1. J lost 4 bases, V lost 4 bases, and 10 bases had no gene match. Per germline, CDR1 MDHEN and CDR2 SYDVKM. This CDR3 spans 17 amino acids. CDR3 protein: CASSSNPGTGENQPQHF. The CDR3 coding sequence is TGTGCCAGCAGTTCAAATCCCGGGACAGGGGAAAATCAGCCCCAGCATTTT. The whole variable domain, remainder taken from reference TRBV28 and TRBJ1-5, is DVKVTQSSRYLVKRTGEKVFLECVQDMDHENMFWYRQDPGLGLRLIYFSYDVKMKEKGDIPEGYSVSREKKERFSLILESASTNQTSMYLCASSSNPGTGENQPQHFGDGTRLSIL.

V and J are TRBV2 and TRBJ2-5; 9 bases are shared with TRBD1. The J segment lost 2 bases and the V segment lost 6 bases, leaving 7 bases of the junction unmatched. Germline lookup yields CDR1 SNHLY and CDR2 FYNNEI. The CDR3 runs to 15 residues. The CDR3 loop is CASRGTGPPQETQYF. The DNA of the CDR3 is TGTGCCAGCAGGGGGACAGGGCCCCCACAAGAGACCCAGTACTTC.

This chain uses TRBV24-1 with TRBJ2-1; 10 bases are shared with TRBD2. Trimming cost V 5 bases and J 2 bases; bases outside gene matches: 5. CDR3 length: 16 residues. Germline CDR1 reads KGHDR; CDR2 reads SFDVKD. The DNA for the CDR3 is TGTGCCACCAGTGGCCACGGACTAGCGGCCTACAATGAGCAGTTCTTC. Translation gives CATSGHGLAAYNEQFF.

CDR3 protein: CASSFRGFGEQFF. CDR3 nucleotide sequence: TGTGCCAGCAGTTTTAGGGGCTTTGGTGAGCAGTTCTTC. The chain is built from TRBV6-2 or TRBV6-3 and TRBJ2-1; TRBD1 might be the D (5 bases). Germline CDR1 reads MNHEY; CDR2 reads SVGEGT. This CDR3 contains 13 residues. V lost 4 bases and J lost 9, with 13 bases in between.